A selection of T cell receptor beta chains follows, all from one sample in a study of blood T cell repertoires in COVID-19. Measured with immunoSEQ multiplex PCR; TCRdb has only the in-frame clones, and not every one. The table records approximately 97,000 clones, around nine tenths of them present only once. Sequenced sample: peripheral blood. The receptors were sampled from a man between 45 and 60 years old with active or convalescent COVID-19. Both conserved end residues are part of each CDR3. D genes are given only for firm matches. Some rows have no size entry. The others give once, few or many, or a class for an expanded clone.

V	size	J	D	DNA	CDR3
TRBV5-5	-	TRBJ2-5	-	TGTGCCAGCAGCGATGAGCGAGAGACCCAGTACTTC	CASSDERETQYF
TRBV30	few	TRBJ2-3	TRBD2	TGTGCCTGGGACCTTAGCGGGGGGCCAGATACGCAGTATTTT	CAWDLSGGPDTQYF
TRBV19	-	TRBJ1-2	-	TGTGCCAGTAGAGGGACTTCAGTTTATGGCTACACCTTC	CASRGTSVYGYTF
TRBV3-1/TRBV3-2	few	TRBJ1-6	TRBD1	TGTGCCAGCAGGAGACAGGGTGGTAATTCACCCCTCCACTTT	CASRRQGGNSPLHF
TRBV24-1	-	TRBJ1-4	-	TGTGCCACCAGTGATTTGGGCGAAAAACTGTTTTTT	CATSDLGEKLFF
TRBV19	-	TRBJ1-3	TRBD1	TGTGCCAGTAGTACAGGGGGAACTGGAAACACCATATATTTT	CASSTGGTGNTIYF
TRBV28	-	TRBJ2-3	-	TGTGCCAGCAGTCCGATCAAACGGGGTATAGATACGCAGTATTTT	CASSPIKRGIDTQYF
TRBV7-9	-	TRBJ1-1	-	TGTGCCAGCAGCGGTGGATACGAGGGCACTGAAGCTTTCTTT	CASSGGYEGTEAFF
TRBV7-9	-	TRBJ2-7	TRBD1	TGTGCCAGCAGCCCAGGGGACAGGGGGCCCTACGAGCAGTACTTC	CASSPGDRGPYEQYF
TRBV5-4	-	TRBJ2-7	TRBD1	TGTGCCAGCAGCTCCCGGGACAGGGGGCAGGAGCAGTACTTC	CASSSRDRGQEQYF
TRBV3-1/TRBV3-2	-	TRBJ2-3	TRBD2	TGTGCCAGCAGCCCGACTAGCGGGGCCACAGATACGCAGTATTTT	CASSPTSGATDTQYF
TRBV7-6	-	TRBJ2-1	TRBD2	TGTGCCAGCAGTACTAGCGGGGGGCCAACCTACAATGAGCAGTTCTTC	CASSTSGGPTYNEQFF
TRBV21-1	-	TRBJ2-5	-	TGTGCCAGCAGCATTTACAGGGACCAAGAGACCCAGTACTTC	CASSIYRDQETQYF
TRBV27	-	TRBJ2-2	TRBD1	TGTGCCAGCAGTTTAAATGGAGGACAGGGGACCACCGGGGAGCTGTTTTTT	CASSLNGGQGTTGELFF
TRBV7-9	-	TRBJ2-7	TRBD1	TGTGCCAGCAGCTTAGGGACAGGGGCCTACGAGCAGTACTTC	CASSLGTGAYEQYF
TRBV18	few	TRBJ2-1	TRBD1	TGTGCCAGCTCACCCGGGACAGGGGGAGGGAATGAGCAGTTCTTC	CASSPGTGGGNEQFF
TRBV4-1	-	TRBJ2-4	TRBD1	TGCGCCAGCAGCCAGACCGGGACAGGGGGAAGGACCAAAAACATTCAGTACTTC	CASSQTGTGGRTKNIQYF
TRBV6-5	once	TRBJ2-3	-	TGTGCCAGCAGTTACTCGATCTGGGCTGAAGATACGCAGTATTTT	CASSYSIWAEDTQYF
TRBV27	-	TRBJ1-4	TRBD1	TGTGCCAGCAGTACTATACAGGGGCCCTTTGAAAAACTGTTTTTT	CASSTIQGPFEKLFF
TRBV19	few	TRBJ2-2	-	TGTGCCAGTAGTATCCGCGAGGCCGGGGAGCTGTTTTTT	CASSIREAGELFF
TRBV10-1	-	TRBJ2-1	TRBD2	TGCGCCAGCAGTAAGGTTGAATCTCGCGGGGGAAGCTCCTACAATGAGCAGTTCTTC	CASSKVESRGGSSYNEQFF
TRBV5-4	-	TRBJ1-1	TRBD1	TGTGCCAGCAGCAGTCGACAGGGGGCAACTGAAGCTTTCTTT	CASSSRQGATEAFF
TRBV2	-	TRBJ1-2	-	TGTGCCAGCAGTGCAGGAACTGTCAACTATGGCTACACCTTC	CASSAGTVNYGYTF
TRBV11-2	few	TRBJ2-2	TRBD2	TGTGCCAGCAGCCCCTCCGGGACTAGCCTCACCGGGGAGCTGTTTTTT	CASSPSGTSLTGELFF
TRBV19	-	TRBJ1-5	TRBD1	TGTGCCAGTAGGACGGGACAGGGCCCCAATCAGCCCCAGCATTTT	CASRTGQGPNQPQHF
TRBV5-6	few	TRBJ2-2	TRBD1	TGTGCCAGCGGGACAGACAACACCGGGGAGCTGTTTTTT	CASGTDNTGELFF
TRBV7-2	-	TRBJ1-3	-	TGTGCCAGCAGCTTAGAAGCGTCCACTGGAAACACCATATATTTT	CASSLEASTGNTIYF
TRBV7-2	-	TRBJ1-2	TRBD1	TGTGCCAGCAGCTCGACAGGGATGGACTATGGCTACACCTTC	CASSSTGMDYGYTF
TRBV11-2	-	TRBJ1-5	-	TGTGCCAGCAGCTTAGGGCAGACAGGACCTGCTAGCAATCAGCCCCAGCATTTT	CASSLGQTGPASNQPQHF
TRBV10-3	-	TRBJ2-3	-	TGTGCCATCAGTTACACAGATACGCAGTATTTT	CAISYTDTQYF
TRBV7-2	-	TRBJ1-2	-	TGTGCCAGCAGCTTAGAGTCGGCAGGATGGGGCTACACCTTC	CASSLESAGWGYTF
TRBV11-3	-	TRBJ1-1	-	TGTGCCAGCAGCCGTTACAAGAACACTGAAGCTTTCTTT	CASSRYKNTEAFF
TRBV6-5	-	TRBJ1-4	-	TGTGCCAGCAGCCCCGGGACATTCGAAAAACTGTTTTTT	CASSPGTFEKLFF
TRBV7-6	-	TRBJ2-3	TRBD2	TGTGCCAGCAGTTGGGGACTAGCAGGCGGTCTGGAGGATACGCAGTATTTT	CASSWGLAGGLEDTQYF
TRBV4-1	-	TRBJ2-5	-	TGCGCCAGCAGCCGACAGTTGTCGCAAGAGACCCAGTACTTC	CASSRQLSQETQYF
TRBV6-1	-	TRBJ2-3	-	TGTGCCAGCAGTGAATCTGCTAATACGCAGTATTTT	CASSESANTQYF
TRBV7-2	-	TRBJ2-5	TRBD1	TGTGCCAGCAGCTGGACAGGTAGATTTCAAGAGACCCAGTACTTC	CASSWTGRFQETQYF
TRBV6-5	-	TRBJ2-2	-	TGTGCCAGCAGTTACTCGGGGACAAGCACCGGGGAGCTGTTTTTT	CASSYSGTSTGELFF
TRBV10-3	-	TRBJ2-5	TRBD2	TGTGCCATCAGTGGGGGAGCGGGGGGTCAAGAGACCCAGTACTTC	CAISGGAGGQETQYF
TRBV3-1/TRBV3-2	-	TRBJ2-3	TRBD2	TGTGCCAGCAGCCAAGCCGAACTAGCGTTTCCCGGAGATACGCAGTATTTT	CASSQAELAFPGDTQYF
TRBV9	once	TRBJ2-2	TRBD1	TGTGCCAGCAGCGTTTTACAGGGGGCGAACACCGGGGAGCTGTTTTTT	CASSVLQGANTGELFF
TRBV19	-	TRBJ2-5	-	TGTGCCAGTAGTATGCGGGGTGTAGAGACCCAGTACTTC	CASSMRGVETQYF
TRBV10-3	once	TRBJ2-7	TRBD1	TGTGCCATCAGTGGACAGGGATCCGGAGCCTACGAGCAGTACTTC	CAISGQGSGAYEQYF
TRBV18	-	TRBJ1-3	-	TGTGCCAGCTCACCACCGGGACTGACTGGAAACACCATATATTTT	CASSPPGLTGNTIYF
TRBV7-9	-	TRBJ2-5	TRBD1	TGTGCCAGCAGCCCCTTGCTGGGGCAGGGGGCGAAAGAGACCCAGTACTTC	CASSPLLGQGAKETQYF
TRBV18	-	TRBJ1-2	-	TGTGCCAGCTCACCAGAGGCGCTCTATGGCTACACCTTC	CASSPEALYGYTF
TRBV6-5	-	TRBJ2-7	-	TGTGCCAGCAGTTGGCCAGGGCTTCCTAGTGAGCAGTACTTC	CASSWPGLPSEQYF